These T cell receptor beta chains were read from a single sample in a study of blood T cell repertoires in COVID-19. Sequencing used immunoSEQ multiplex PCR; TCRdb keeps in-frame clones, though not all of them. The sample includes around 400,000 clones, under 90% of them seen just once. Sequenced material: PBMCs or T cells enriched from blood (not recorded which). These receptors came from a woman aged 25-40 years who had recovered from COVID-19. The CDR3 runs from the conserved cysteine through the conserved F or W. D genes are given only for firm matches. Size is omitted from some rows. Given values are once, few, many or a class for expanded clones.

d_call	clone_size	v_call	j_call	cdr3_aa	cdr3_nt
TRBD2	NA	TRBV28	TRBJ2-3	CASSQGLADPDTQYF	TGTGCCAGCAGTCAAGGACTAGCGGATCCGGATACGCAGTATTTT
NA	NA	TRBV4-1	TRBJ1-1	CASSQDPGTVNLNTEAFF	TGCGCCAGCAGCCAAGATCCTGGAACAGTGAACTTGAACACTGAAGCTTTCTTT
NA	NA	TRBV5-1	TRBJ1-2	CASSQREGYGYTF	TGCGCCAGCAGCCAAAGGGAGGGCTATGGCTACACCTTC
NA	NA	TRBV7-3	TRBJ2-7	CASSLAPGAYEQYF	TGTGCCAGCAGCCTTGCCCCGGGGGCCTACGAGCAGTACTTC
TRBD1	NA	TRBV30	TRBJ1-4	CAWSVQDRGLEKLFF	TGTGCCTGGAGTGTACAGGACAGGGGGCTTGAAAAACTGTTTTTT
TRBD1	NA	TRBV6-5	TRBJ2-1	CASSKRQGPYNEQFF	TGTGCCAGCAGTAAACGACAGGGCCCTTACAATGAGCAGTTCTTC
NA	NA	TRBV20-1	TRBJ1-1	CSASGGDRKAFF	TGCAGTGCGAGTGGGGGAGACAGGAAAGCTTTCTTT
NA	once	TRBV7-2	TRBJ1-2	CASSRDRPYGYTF	TGTGCCAGCAGCCGTGACAGGCCCTATGGCTACACCTTC
TRBD2	NA	TRBV10-1	TRBJ2-4	CASSEICGGAAGAKNIQYF	TGCGCCAGCAGTGAGATTTGCGGGGGGGCCGCTGGGGCCAAAAACATTCAGTACTTC
TRBD1	NA	TRBV5-3	TRBJ1-6	CARSFGQVTRNSPLHF	TGTGCCAGAAGCTTTGGACAGGTAACACGGAATTCACCCCTCCACTTT
NA	NA	TRBV5-1	TRBJ1-1	CASSLAHGNTEAFF	TGCGCCAGCAGCTTGGCCCACGGGAACACTGAAGCTTTCTTT
NA	once	TRBV30	TRBJ2-1	CAWSPTLFYNEQFF	TGTGCCTGGAGCCCCACTCTTTTTTACAATGAGCAGTTCTTC
NA	few	TRBV5-1	TRBJ2-7	CASSWGTSEQYF	TGCGCCAGCAGCTGGGGGACATCCGAGCAGTACTTC
TRBD1	NA	TRBV19	TRBJ1-5	CASRQGFSQPQHF	TGTGCCAGTCGACAGGGTTTCAGTCAGCCCCAGCATTTT
TRBD1	NA	TRBV2	TRBJ2-2	CASREGATGELFF	TGTGCCAGCAGAGAGGGGGCAACCGGGGAGCTGTTTTTT
TRBD1	NA	TRBV11-3	TRBJ2-2	CASSSAPSGQGKSGELFF	TGTGCCAGCAGCTCTGCTCCTTCGGGACAGGGTAAATCCGGGGAGCTGTTTTTT
NA	once	TRBV6-5	TRBJ2-1	CASSQGGEQFF	TGTGCCAGCAGTCAGGGGGGTGAGCAGTTCTTC
NA	NA	TRBV7-8	TRBJ1-2	CASSLGKRKGYTF	TGTGCCAGCAGCTTAGGGAAGAGGAAGGGCTACACCTTC
NA	NA	TRBV11-3	TRBJ1-5	CASSLDFLVGDNQPQHF	TGTGCCAGCAGCTTAGATTTCCTAGTAGGGGATAATCAGCCCCAGCATTTT
TRBD1	NA	TRBV12-5	TRBJ1-6	CASGLVLLDRGPRLNNSPLHF	TGTGCTAGTGGTTTGGTACTTCTGGACAGGGGACCCCGCCTTAATAATTCACCCCTCCACTTT
TRBD2	NA	TRBV5-1	TRBJ2-1	CASRPGTSGTYEQFF	TGCGCCAGCAGACCTGGGACTAGCGGGACCTATGAGCAGTTCTTC
NA	NA	TRBV7-2	TRBJ1-2	CASSLEPGDYGYTF	TGTGCCAGCAGCTTAGAACCGGGGGACTATGGCTACACCTTC
TRBD2	NA	TRBV6-5	TRBJ2-1	CASSYGTREGEQFF	TGTGCCAGCAGTTACGGGACGCGGGAGGGCGAGCAGTTCTTC